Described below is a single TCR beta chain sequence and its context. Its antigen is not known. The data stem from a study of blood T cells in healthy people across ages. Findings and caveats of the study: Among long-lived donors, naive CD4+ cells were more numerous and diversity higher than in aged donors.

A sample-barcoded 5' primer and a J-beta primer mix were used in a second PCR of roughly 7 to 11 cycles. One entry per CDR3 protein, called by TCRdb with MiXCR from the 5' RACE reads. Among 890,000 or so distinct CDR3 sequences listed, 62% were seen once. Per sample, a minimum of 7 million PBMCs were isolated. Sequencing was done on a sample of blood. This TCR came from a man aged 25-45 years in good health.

Here the CDR3 DNA reads TGTGCCAGCAGTTCCAGGACAGGAAGGTTGAGCGAGCAGTACTTC. Translation: CASSSRTGRLSEQYF. The chain combines TRBV7-2 with TRBJ2-7; TRBD1 matches at 7 bases. The V gene's germline CDR1 is SGHTA and CDR2 FQGNSA. The V gene end was trimmed by 6 bases and the J gene end by 6 bases; junction bases not matched to a gene: 14. This CDR3 region has 15 residues.